A single T cell receptor (beta chain) is shown here with its context. Since it is a stray read in a library aimed at alpha chains, this beta chain has a size that is not meaningful. MiXCR was run by TCRdb on the 5' RACE reads, yielding one entry per CDR3 protein. Among about 780 distinct CDR3 sequences, about 19% were seen once, and the ten largest hold about 15%. This specimen comes from a study of spatial heterogeneity in lung cancer. This CDR3 is 16 amino acids long. The germline V gene encodes CDR1 ENHRY and CDR2 SYGVKD. The germline V and J ends were trimmed by 0 bases and 7 bases, with 16 bases remaining between them. Stated time point: sample taken at primary tumor resection. Tumor, nontumor lung or frozen PBMC supplied whole RNA, sequenced without sorting.

The V and J genes are TRBV10-3 and TRBJ2-1, with a possible D match to TRBD2 (7 bases). Here the sequenced sample was PBMCs, taken at surgery. The receptor's source is a male donor with early-stage non-small cell lung cancer. CDR3 sequence: CAISESGGRRENEQFF. The CDR3 DNA reads TGTGCCATCAGTGAGTCGGGGGGGCGTAGAGAAAATGAGCAGTTCTTC.